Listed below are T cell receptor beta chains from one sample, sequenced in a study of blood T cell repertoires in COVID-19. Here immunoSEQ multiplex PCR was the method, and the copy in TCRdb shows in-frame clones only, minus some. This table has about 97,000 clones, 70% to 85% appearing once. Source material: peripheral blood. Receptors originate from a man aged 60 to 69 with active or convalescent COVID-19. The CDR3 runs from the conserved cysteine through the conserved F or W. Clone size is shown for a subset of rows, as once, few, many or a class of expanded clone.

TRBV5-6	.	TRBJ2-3	CASSLTVTGSTDTQYF
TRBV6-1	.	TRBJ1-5	CASSEAGANQPQHF
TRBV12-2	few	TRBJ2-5	CASRPARGVPLGTQYF
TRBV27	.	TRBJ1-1	CASSPAGTGNTEAFF
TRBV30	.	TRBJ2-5	CACRDRGNRETQYF
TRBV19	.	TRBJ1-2	CASRLGTGPYGYTF
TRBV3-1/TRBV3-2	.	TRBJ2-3	CASSYGIAQGTQYF
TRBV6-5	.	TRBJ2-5	CASYRQGSSETQYF
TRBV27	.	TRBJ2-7	CASSLAGALYEQYF
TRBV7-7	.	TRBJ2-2	CASSRGINTGELFF
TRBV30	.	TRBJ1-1	CAWTQGGSAEAFF
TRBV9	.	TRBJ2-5	CASSVEGGWETQYF
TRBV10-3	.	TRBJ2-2	CAIRSTGTANTGELFF
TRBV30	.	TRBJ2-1	CAWREIGGLSSYNEQFF
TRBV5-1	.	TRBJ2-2	CASSRQGTTGELFF
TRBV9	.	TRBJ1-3	CASSPGTEGNTIYF
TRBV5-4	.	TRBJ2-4	CASSLGTALAKNIQYF
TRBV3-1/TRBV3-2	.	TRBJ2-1	CASSLRGSDNEQFF
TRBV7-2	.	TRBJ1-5	CASSFQTGGNQPQHF
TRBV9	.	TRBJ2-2	CASSSWGDYTGELFF
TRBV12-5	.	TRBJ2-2	CASGSAGTGELFF
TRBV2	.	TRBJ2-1	CASNKDSSHNEQFF
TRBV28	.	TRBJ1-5	CASSLTYSGGPQHF
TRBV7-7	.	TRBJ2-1	CASSLGGDGSDEQFF
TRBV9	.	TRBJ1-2	CASSVGGLSYGYTF
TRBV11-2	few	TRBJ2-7	CASNGLAGGFSSYEQYF
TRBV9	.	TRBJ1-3	CASSVEGQASGNTIYF
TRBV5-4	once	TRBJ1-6	CASSLRDSPLHF
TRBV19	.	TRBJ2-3	CASSLRDGDTQYF
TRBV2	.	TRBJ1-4	CASSAWGGTNEKLFF
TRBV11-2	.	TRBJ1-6	CASPPGDRDNSPLHF
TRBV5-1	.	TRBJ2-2	CASGRLAGGVAGELFF
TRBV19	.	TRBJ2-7	CASSVGTAELGEQYF
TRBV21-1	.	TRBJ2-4	CASSPGGAGAKNIQYF
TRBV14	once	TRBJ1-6	CASSQVGRSPLHF
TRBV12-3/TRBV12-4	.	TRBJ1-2	CASSLETVQSYTF
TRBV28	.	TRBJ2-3	CASSYLASPSTDTQYF
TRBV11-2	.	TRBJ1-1	CASSLQVTTEAFF
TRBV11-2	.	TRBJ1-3	CASSADRGESSGNTIYF
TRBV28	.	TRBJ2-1	CASSPSDTRTYNEQFF
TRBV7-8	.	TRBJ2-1	CASSFLAGGGSGNEQFF
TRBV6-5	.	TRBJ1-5	CASSYGTGRNQPQHF
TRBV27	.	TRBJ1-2	CASSLGSSYGYTF
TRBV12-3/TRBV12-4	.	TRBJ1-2	CASSSRENYGYTF
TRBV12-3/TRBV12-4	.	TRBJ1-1	CASSLNSEAFF
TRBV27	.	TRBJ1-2	CASRSLGTDNNYGYTF
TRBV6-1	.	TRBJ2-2	CASSEIYTGATGELFF
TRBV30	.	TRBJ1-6	CAWTAGSYNSPLHF